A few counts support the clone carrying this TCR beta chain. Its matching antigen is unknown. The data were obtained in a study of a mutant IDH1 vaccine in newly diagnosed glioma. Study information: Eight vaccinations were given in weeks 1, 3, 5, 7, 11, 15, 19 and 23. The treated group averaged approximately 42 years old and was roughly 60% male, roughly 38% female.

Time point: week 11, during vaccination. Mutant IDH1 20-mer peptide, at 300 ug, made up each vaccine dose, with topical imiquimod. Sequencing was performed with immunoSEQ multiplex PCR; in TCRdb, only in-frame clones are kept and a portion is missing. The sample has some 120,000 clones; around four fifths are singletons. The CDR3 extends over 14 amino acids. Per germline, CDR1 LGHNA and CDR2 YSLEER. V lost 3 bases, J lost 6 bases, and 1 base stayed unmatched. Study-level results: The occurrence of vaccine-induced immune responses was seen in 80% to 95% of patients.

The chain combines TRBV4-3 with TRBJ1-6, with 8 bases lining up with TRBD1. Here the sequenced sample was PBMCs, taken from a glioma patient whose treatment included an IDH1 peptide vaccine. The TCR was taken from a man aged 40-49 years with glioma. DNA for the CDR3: TGCGCCAGCAGCCATGGACAGGGTAATTCACCCCTCCACTTT. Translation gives CASSHGQGNSPLHF.